What follows describes a single TCR beta chain. The antigen remains unidentified. TCRdb passed the reads through MiXCR, listing each CDR3 protein once. The repertoire has around 170,000 distinct CDR3 sequences, roughly a sixth of them found once; the top ten carry over 15%. Germline CDR1 is DFQATT and CDR2 is SNEGSKA (reference sequence). V trimming: 4 bases; J trimming: 3 bases; junction bases outside the gene matches: 5. This CDR3 contains 14 residues. These data belong to a study of T cell repertoires in cytomegalovirus infection. Study-level information: CMV infection plus the matching HLA type was flagged by public TCR beta signatures.

Study results and limitations: Dominating the ex vivo response were HLA-C-restricted CMV-specific TCR beta clonotypes. Carriers of CMV and the relevant HLA type were discriminated by public TCR beta frequency.

This receptor was obtained from a human donor in good health (CMV status not recorded). Some clones in this sample may be carry-over from other donors' samples. The rearrangement joins TRBV20-1 to TRBJ2-5, with 10 bases identical to TRBD2. The specimen was CD8+ T cells from PBMCs. This chain's CDR3 is CSATSGRPKETQYF. CDR3 nucleotides: TGCAGTGCTACTAGCGGGAGACCCAAAGAGACCCAGTACTTC.